This entry lists 22 T cell receptor beta chains sequenced from one sample in a study of OX40 agonist ivuxolimab in advanced cancers. Produced via immunoSEQ multiplex PCR; TCRdb's table is partial and in-frame only. The table records about 51,000 clones, around nine tenths of them present only once. This specimen consisted of CD4+ or CD8+ T cells sorted from blood, obtained in a trial of the OX40 agonist ivuxolimab. These receptors came from an adult with an advanced solid tumor such as melanoma, head and neck, liver or kidney cancer.

The V and J genes are TRBV5-1 and TRBJ1-2, with 9 positions matching TRBD1. V trimming: 4 bases; J trimming: 8 bases; junction bases outside the gene matches: 12. Germline V lookup: CDR1 SGHRS, CDR2 YFSETQ. The CDR3 is 15 amino acids. The CDR3, as DNA: TGCGCCAGCAGCCCCCGGACCGGGACAGGGCAGGGCTACACCTTC. It encodes CASSPRTGTGQGYTF.

The gene calls are TRBV5-1 and TRBJ2-1; 9 bases are shared with TRBD2. The germline gives CDR1 SGHRS, CDR2 YFSETQ. The CDR3 extends over 17 amino acids. Trimming at V came to 3 bases and at J to 5 bases, leaving 12 bases not matched to a gene. As DNA, the CDR3 is TGCGCCAGCAGCTCCCTCGTTGCGGGGGGGCGGGACAATGAGCAGTTCTTC. This gives the protein CASSSLVAGGRDNEQFF.

The chain has TRBV19 and TRBJ2-7; 15 bases agree with TRBD2. CDR1 and CDR2 from the germline V gene are LNHDA and SQIVND (reference sequence). CDR3 length: 18 residues. The V segment lost 7 bases and the J segment 3 bases; nucleotides outside the gene matches: 13. The DNA for the CDR3 is TGTGCCAGTAAGCCGGGAGGACTAGCGGGAGGGCAGCTCTACGAGCAGTACTTC. This encodes CASKPGGLAGGQLYEQYF.

The chain couples TRBV20-1 to TRBJ2-3; D gene ambiguous. The CDR3 has 11 residues. Germline assignment: CDR1 DFQATT and CDR2 SNEGSKA (reference sequence). Trimming shortened V by 3 bases and J by 3 bases, and 4 bases separated the two germline ends. The DNA for the CDR3 is TGCAGTGCTAGCTTGACAGATACGCAGTATTTT. It codes for CSASLTDTQYF.

This chain connects TRBV30 to TRBJ1-6; possible D gene TRBD1, 6 bases. The germline gives CDR1 GTSNPN, CDR2 SVGIG (reference sequence). V was shortened by 0 bases and J by 10 bases, with 13 bases between the two germline ends. CDR3 length: 14 residues. The chain's CDR3 is CAWSVLGGVSPLHF. In DNA, the CDR3 is TGTGCCTGGAGTGTACTAGGGGGTGTGTCACCCCTCCACTTT.

The rearrangement joins TRBV9 to TRBJ2-5; possibly TRBD1 for D (6 bases). The DNA end is more similar to TRBJ2-7, so the J call may be wrong. The CDR3 length is 12 residues. Looked up from germline, CDR1 is SGDLS and CDR2 is YYNGEE. The CDR3 bases are TGTGCCAGCAGTACAGGGCGCGACGAGCAGTACTTC. Translating it yields CASSTGRDEQYF.

The gene calls are TRBV18 and TRBJ2-6; no clear D gene. Germline V gene lookup returns CDR1 KGHSH and CDR2 LQKENI. The CDR3 runs 13 residues. Between the trimmed V and J ends, which lost 5 bases and 4 bases, there was a span of 6 bases. CDR3 protein: CASSAGGANVLTF. The CDR3 DNA is TGTGCCAGCTCAGCCGGGGGGGCCAACGTCCTGACTTTC. The entire variable domain, with the rest obtained from reference TRBV18 and TRBJ2-6, is as follows: NAGVMQNPRHLVRRRGQEARLRCSPMKGHSHVYWYRQLPEEGLKFMVYLQKENIIDESGMPKERFSAEFPKEGPSILRIQQVVRGDSAAYFCASSAGGANVLTFGAGSRLTVL.

This clone was observed a single time. The chain joins TRBV27 to TRBJ1-6, with unresolved D. Germline values: CDR1 MNHEY, CDR2 SMNVEV (reference sequence). V lost 6 bases and J 4 bases, leaving 7 bases between the germline ends. The length of the CDR3 is 13 residues. CDR3 amino acids: CASRQVYNSPLHF. In nucleotides, the CDR3 is TGTGCCAGCAGGCAGGTGTATAATTCACCCCTCCACTTT.

This clone appeared once. The chain combines TRBV29-1 with TRBJ2-7; D tentatively reads TRBD1 or TRBD2 (5 bases each). Trimming removed 0 bases at V and 0 bases at J, with 6 bases between. In germline, CDR1 is SQVTM, CDR2 ANQGSEA. CDR3 length: 13 residues. CDR3 sequence (DNA): TGCAGCGTTGAAGACGGGGCCTCCTACGAGCAGTACTTC. Residues: CSVEDGASYEQYF.

This rearrangement joins TRBV29-1 to TRBJ1-5; the D gene is possibly TRBD1 (5 bases). V was clipped by 6 bases and J by 6 bases, with 18 bases between them. This CDR3 is 14 amino acids long. Per the germline V gene, CDR1 is SQVTM and CDR2 is ANQGSEA. The CDR3 protein is CSVAEGELGQPQHF. The CDR3 DNA reads TGCAGCGTGGCTGAAGGGGAGTTAGGTCAGCCCCAGCATTTT.

The V call is TRBV5-4, the J call TRBJ1-4, with D unclear. CDR3 size: 13 residues. Looked up from germline, CDR1 is SGHNT and CDR2 is YYREEE (reference sequence). Trimming took 3 bases from V and 12 from J, leaving 15 bases between them. The CDR3, as DNA: TGTGCCAGCAGCTCCTCCCCGTCGGAGCAACTGTTTTTT. Translated: CASSSSPSEQLFF.

This sequence joins TRBV6-1 and TRBJ2-2; D may be TRBD2 (6 bases). Germline values: CDR1 MNHNS, CDR2 SASEGT. V gave up 6 bases and J gave up 3 bases, with 11 bases separating them. The CDR3 loop spans 14 amino acids. The CDR3 region is CASRPWGDTGELFF. The CDR3 nucleotides read TGTGCCAGCAGACCCTGGGGGGACACCGGGGAGCTGTTTTTT.

The V call is TRBV6-5, the J call TRBJ2-3; D may be TRBD1 (6 bases). There are 14 residues in the CDR3. CDR1 is MNHEY and CDR2 is SVGAGI in the germline V gene. The V end was cut by 2 bases, the J end by 6 bases, with 12 bases between. CDR3 DNA: TGTGCCAGCAGTTACGAAAGGGGGTCCGATACGCAGTATTTT. Its protein product is CASSYERGSDTQYF.

The CDR3 reads CATSRVGGARRPWYQHF. In DNA, the CDR3 is TGTGCCACCAGCAGAGTTGGGGGGGCGCGGAGGCCCTGGTACCAGCATTTT. The rearrangement joins TRBV15 to TRBJ1-5; the D gene is possibly TRBD1 (6 bases). The CDR3 is 17 residues long. In germline, CDR1 is LNHNV, CDR2 YYDKDF (reference sequence). V lost 1 base and J 12 bases, leaving 25 bases between the germline ends.

The chain recombines TRBV28 with TRBJ1-3; D is uncertain. V was cut by 3 bases and J by 0 bases, with 15 bases left in between. CDR3 length: 17 amino acids. Germline-derived CDR1 and CDR2 are MDHEN and SYDVKM. The CDR3 sequence: CASSLVEGSVSGNTIYF. The CDR3 coding sequence is TGTGCCAGCAGTTTGGTGGAGGGTAGTGTCTCTGGAAACACCATATATTTT.

The gene calls are TRBV18 and TRBJ2-3, with D possibly called TRBD1 or TRBD2 (9 bases each). Between the trimmed V and J ends, which lost 5 bases and 6 bases, there was a span of 24 bases. This CDR3 is 17 amino acids long. The germline gives CDR1 KGHSH, CDR2 LQKENI. The CDR3 loop reads CASSKGQGIAGEDTQYF. The CDR3 DNA reads TGTGCCAGCTCAAAAGGACAGGGGATAGCGGGAGAGGATACGCAGTATTTT. The entire variable domain, with the rest obtained from reference TRBV18 and TRBJ2-3, is as follows: NAGVMQNPRHLVRRRGQEARLRCSPMKGHSHVYWYRQLPEEGLKFMVYLQKENIIDESGMPKERFSAEFPKEGPSILRIQQVVRGDSAAYFCASSKGQGIAGEDTQYFGPGTRLTVL.

The J gene is TRBJ1-2, the V gene TRBV2, with D uncertain. In germline, CDR1 is SNHLY, CDR2 FYNNEI. This CDR3 is built from 11 residues. V lost 4 bases to trimming and J lost 8 bases, with 8 bases between them. CDR3 amino acids: CASSALVGYTF. The CDR3 DNA sequence: TGTGCCAGCAGTGCTCTTGTGGGCTACACCTTC.

The V call is TRBV15, the J call TRBJ2-2; maybe TRBD2 (6 bases). The CDR3 runs 15 residues. Germline CDR1 and CDR2: LNHNV and YYDKDF (reference sequence). Trimming pared 0 bases from V and 7 bases from J, leaving 12 bases between. As DNA, the CDR3 is TGTGCCACCAGCAGAGAGGGCGGAGGGGTCGGGGAGCTGTTTTTT. It translates to CATSREGGGVGELFF.

The rearrangement joins TRBV5-8 to TRBJ2-2, with D possibly TRBD1 on 5 matching bases. CDR1 is SGHTS, CDR2 YDEGEE, per germline. This CDR3 comprises 14 residues. The V end was cut by 6 bases, the J end by 7 bases, with 16 bases between. The CDR3 reads CASIRVLRGGELFF. Here the CDR3 DNA reads TGTGCCAGCATCCGGGTCCTTAGGGGCGGGGAGCTGTTTTTT. The full variable domain, rest sourced from reference TRBV5-8 and TRBJ2-2, is EAGVTQSPTHLIKTRGQQATLRCSPISGHTSVYWYQQALGLGLQFLLWYDEGEERNRGNFPPRFSGRQFPNYSSELNVNALELEDSALYLCASIRVLRGGELFFGEGSRLTVL.

This clone is a singleton in its sample. This chain connects TRBV7-2 to TRBJ2-7; D is ambiguous. V was trimmed by 1 base and J by 2 bases, leaving 12 bases between them. The CDR3 extends over 15 amino acids. CDR1 and CDR2 (germline): SGHTA, FQGNSA. Here the CDR3 DNA reads TGTGCCAGCAGCTTAGAGATAGCCCGACCCTACGAGCAGTACTTC. It translates to CASSLEIARPYEQYF.

The chain couples TRBV7-9 to TRBJ2-7; 8 bases are shared with TRBD1. CDR3 length: 13 residues. The trim removed 6 bases at V and 6 bases at J, leaving 7 bases unmatched. CDR1 is SEHNR, CDR2 FQNEAQ, per germline (reference sequence). DNA for the CDR3: TGTGCCAGCAGTGCCAGGGGGCTGGGCGAGCAGTACTTC. This sequence encodes CASSARGLGEQYF.

The rearrangement links TRBV29-1 to TRBJ1-4; no reliable D call. Germline CDR1 is SQVTM and CDR2 is ANQGSEA. The CDR3 contains 12 residues. Trimming pared 5 bases from V and 8 bases from J, leaving 12 bases between. CDR3: CSVQQRGEKLFF. CDR3 nucleotides: TGCAGCGTTCAACAGCGTGGGGAAAAACTGTTTTTT.